This T cell receptor (beta chain) was captured in a study of blood T cells in healthy people across ages. The CDR3 covers 13 residues. V was clipped by 5 bases and J by 4 bases, with 10 bases between them. Looked up from germline, CDR1 is MDHEN and CDR2 is SYDVKM. It was with a sample-barcoded 5' primer and a J-beta primer mix that a second PCR of about 6 to 12 cycles was run. One entry per CDR3 protein, called by TCRdb with MiXCR from the 5' RACE reads. Counted here are about 1.8 million distinct CDR3 sequences, about 50% occurring once; the ten biggest clones make up around 2.1%. The clonotype originates from a woman between 40 and 55 years old in good health. The rearrangement links TRBV28 to TRBJ2-3, with D perhaps matching TRBD2 (5 bases). Sequenced sample: blood. The chain's CDR3 is CASSLTMSDTQYF. For the CDR3, the DNA is TGTGCCAGCAGTCTGACTATGTCAGATACGCAGTATTTT.